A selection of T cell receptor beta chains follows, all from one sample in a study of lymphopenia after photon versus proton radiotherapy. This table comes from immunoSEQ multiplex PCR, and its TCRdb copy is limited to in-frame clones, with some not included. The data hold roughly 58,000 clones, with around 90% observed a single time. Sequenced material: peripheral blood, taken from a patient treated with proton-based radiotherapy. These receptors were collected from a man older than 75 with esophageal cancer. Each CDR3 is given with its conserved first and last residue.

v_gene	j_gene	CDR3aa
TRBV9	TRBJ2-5	CASSLNPGQGGETQYF
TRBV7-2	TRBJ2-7	CASSFSGAPPGEQYF
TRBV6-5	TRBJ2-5	CASTPWSQETQYF
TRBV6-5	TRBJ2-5	CASRTKRGETQYF
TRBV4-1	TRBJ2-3	CASSQARFPGTDTQYF
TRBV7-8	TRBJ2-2	CASSLAYGLAGGPGELFF
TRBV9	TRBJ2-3	CASSVGLATGTDTQYF
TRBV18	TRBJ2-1	CASSPSYGVADYNEQFF
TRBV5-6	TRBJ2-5	CASSFFSSGETQYF
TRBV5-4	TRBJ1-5	CASSLMGQPQHF
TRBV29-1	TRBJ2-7	CSASKGYEQYF